The 5 T cell receptor beta chains below come from one sample, sequenced in a study of shared clonotypes between healthy human individuals. Positive CCR7 selection of CD45RO-negative cells yielded the naive CD8 cells, and terminally differentiated effector memory CD45RA+ cells were excluded. Data came from immunoSEQ multiplex PCR; TCRdb stores just in-frame clones and leaves some out. The sample contains 630,000 or so clones, 98% of which appear only once. The sequenced material came from naive CD8+ T cells sorted from blood. The receptor source for this set is a man aged 25 to 45 in good health.

The V call is TRBV9, the J call TRBJ2-3; 7 bases fit TRBD1. Losses at the gene ends were 0 bases for V and 2 bases for J; bases not matched to a gene: 3. This CDR3 is 15 amino acids long. The V gene's germline CDR1 is SGDLS and CDR2 YYNGEE. The CDR3 loop reads CASSVAGGYTDTQYF. The CDR3 coding sequence is TGTGCCAGCAGCGTAGCAGGGGGTTACACAGATACGCAGTATTTT.

In its sample, this clone was seen once. The gene calls are TRBV19 and TRBJ2-7; 9 bases are a match to TRBD2. This CDR3 contains 16 residues. Germline values: CDR1 LNHDA, CDR2 SQIVND (reference sequence). The junction had 3 bases not matched to a gene; V was cut back by 0 bases and J by 0 bases. The CDR3 sequence: CASSIESSGGSYEQYF. For the CDR3, the DNA is TGTGCCAGTAGTATAGAGAGTAGCGGGGGCTCCTACGAGCAGTACTTC.

The chain recombines TRBV29-1 with TRBJ2-3, with 14 bases fitting TRBD2. This CDR3 is built from 18 residues. Trimming cost V 0 bases and J 1 base; bases outside gene matches: 6. Germline V CDR1 and CDR2: SQVTM, ANQGSEA. The CDR3 sequence: CSVEDQGLAGERTDTQYF. In DNA form, the CDR3 reads TGCAGCGTTGAAGATCAGGGACTAGCGGGAGAACGCACAGATACGCAGTATTTT.

In DNA, the CDR3 is TGTGCCAGCAGCTTAAATGGCCCGCCGGGGGCCCTCGAGCAGTACTTC. Translated: CASSLNGPPGALEQYF. The chain uses TRBV7-2 and TRBJ2-7; perhaps D is TRBD1 or TRBD2 (6 bases each). The germline CDR1 and CDR2 sequences are SGHTA and FQGNSA. Trimming shortened V by 2 bases and J by 6 bases, and 20 bases separated the two germline ends. The CDR3 spans 16 residues.

This chain connects TRBV11-2 to TRBJ2-7; TRBD2 might be the D (6 bases). The CDR3 covers 15 residues. Germline V gene lookup returns CDR1 SGHAT and CDR2 FQNNGV. V lost 0 bases and J lost 1, with 10 bases in between. CDR3 sequence reads: CASSLDPAGSYEQYF. The CDR3 bases are TGTGCCAGCAGCTTAGATCCGGCGGGGTCCTACGAGCAGTACTTC.